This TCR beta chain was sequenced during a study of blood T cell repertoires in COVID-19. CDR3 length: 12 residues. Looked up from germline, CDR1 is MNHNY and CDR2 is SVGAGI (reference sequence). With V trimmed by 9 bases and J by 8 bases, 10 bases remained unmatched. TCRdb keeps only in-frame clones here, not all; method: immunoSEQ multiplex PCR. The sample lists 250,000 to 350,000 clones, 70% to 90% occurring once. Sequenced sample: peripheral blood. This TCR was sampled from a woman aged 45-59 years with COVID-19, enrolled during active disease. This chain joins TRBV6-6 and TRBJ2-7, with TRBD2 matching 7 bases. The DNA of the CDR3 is TGTGCCAGTGGGGGGGAGCTACTGAAGCAGTACTTC. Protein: CASGGELLKQYF.